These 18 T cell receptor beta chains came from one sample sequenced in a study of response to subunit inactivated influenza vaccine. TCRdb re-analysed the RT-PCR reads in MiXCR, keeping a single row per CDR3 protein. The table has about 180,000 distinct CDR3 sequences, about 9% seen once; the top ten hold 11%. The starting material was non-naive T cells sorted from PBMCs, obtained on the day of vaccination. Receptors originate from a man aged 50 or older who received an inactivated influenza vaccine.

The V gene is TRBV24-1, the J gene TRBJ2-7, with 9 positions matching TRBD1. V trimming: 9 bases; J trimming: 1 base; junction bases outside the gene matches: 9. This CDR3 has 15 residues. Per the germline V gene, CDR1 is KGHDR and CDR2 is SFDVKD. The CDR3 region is CATSTGQGVSYEQYF. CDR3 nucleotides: TGTGCCACCTCGACGGGACAGGGAGTATCCTACGAGCAGTACTTC.

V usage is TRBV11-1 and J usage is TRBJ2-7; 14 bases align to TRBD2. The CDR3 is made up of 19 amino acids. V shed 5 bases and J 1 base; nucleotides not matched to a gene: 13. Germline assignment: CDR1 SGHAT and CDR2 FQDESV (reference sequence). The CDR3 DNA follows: TGTGCCAGCAGCGGCCGAGGGACTAGCGGGAGTTGGGGTTCCTACGAGCAGTACTTC. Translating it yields CASSGRGTSGSWGSYEQYF.

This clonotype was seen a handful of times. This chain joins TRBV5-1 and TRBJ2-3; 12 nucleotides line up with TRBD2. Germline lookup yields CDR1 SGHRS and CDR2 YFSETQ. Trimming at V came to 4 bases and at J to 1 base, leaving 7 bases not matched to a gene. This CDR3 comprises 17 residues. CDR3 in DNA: TGCGCCAGCAGCCAAAAAAGGACTAGCGGGGGCACAGATACGCAGTATTTT. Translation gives CASSQKRTSGGTDTQYF.

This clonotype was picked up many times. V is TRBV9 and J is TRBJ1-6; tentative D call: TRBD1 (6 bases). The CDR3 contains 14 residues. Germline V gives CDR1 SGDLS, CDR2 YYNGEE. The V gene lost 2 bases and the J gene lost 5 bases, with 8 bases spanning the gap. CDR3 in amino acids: CASSVAGDNSPLHF. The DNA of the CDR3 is TGTGCCAGCAGCGTCGCAGGGGATAATTCACCCCTCCACTTT.

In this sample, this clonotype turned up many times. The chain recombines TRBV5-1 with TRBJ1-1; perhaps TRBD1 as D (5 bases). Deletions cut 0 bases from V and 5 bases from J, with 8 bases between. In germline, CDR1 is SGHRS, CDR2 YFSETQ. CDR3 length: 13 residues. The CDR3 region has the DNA TGCGCCAGCAGCTTGGTGGCAGGGACTGAAGCTTTCTTT. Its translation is CASSLVAGTEAFF.

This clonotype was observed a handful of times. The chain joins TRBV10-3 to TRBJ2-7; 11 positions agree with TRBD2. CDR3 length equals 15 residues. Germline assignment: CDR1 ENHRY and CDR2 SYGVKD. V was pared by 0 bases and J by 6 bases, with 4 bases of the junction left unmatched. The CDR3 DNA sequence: TGTGCCATCAGTGAGTCTAGCGGGGGGGCGTTCGAGCAGTACTTC. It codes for CAISESSGGAFEQYF.

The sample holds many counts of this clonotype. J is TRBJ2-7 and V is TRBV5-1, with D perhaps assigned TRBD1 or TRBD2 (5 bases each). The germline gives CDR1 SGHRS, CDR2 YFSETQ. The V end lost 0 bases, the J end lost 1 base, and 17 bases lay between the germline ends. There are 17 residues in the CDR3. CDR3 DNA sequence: TGCGCCAGCAGCTTGGAGGGAGCAGGGTTTCGATCCTACGAGCAGTACTTC. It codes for CASSLEGAGFRSYEQYF.

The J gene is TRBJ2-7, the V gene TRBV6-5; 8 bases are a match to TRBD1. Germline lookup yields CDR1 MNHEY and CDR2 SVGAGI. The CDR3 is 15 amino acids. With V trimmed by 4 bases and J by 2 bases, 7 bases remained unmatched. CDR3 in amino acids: CASSSTGGIPYEQYF. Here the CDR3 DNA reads TGTGCCAGCAGTTCAACAGGGGGGATCCCCTACGAGCAGTACTTC.

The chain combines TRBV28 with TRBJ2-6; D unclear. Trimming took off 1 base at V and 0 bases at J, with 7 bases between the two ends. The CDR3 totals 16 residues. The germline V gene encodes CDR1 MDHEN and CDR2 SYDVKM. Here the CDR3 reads CASSLLTFSGANVLTF. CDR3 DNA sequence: TGTGCCAGCAGTTTATTGACCTTCTCTGGGGCCAACGTCCTGACTTTC.

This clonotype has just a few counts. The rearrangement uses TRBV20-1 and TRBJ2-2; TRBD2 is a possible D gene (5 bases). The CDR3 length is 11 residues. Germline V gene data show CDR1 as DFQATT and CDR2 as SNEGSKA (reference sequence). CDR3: CSGLNTGELFF. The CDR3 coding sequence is TGCAGCGGACTGAACACCGGGGAGCTGTTTTTT.

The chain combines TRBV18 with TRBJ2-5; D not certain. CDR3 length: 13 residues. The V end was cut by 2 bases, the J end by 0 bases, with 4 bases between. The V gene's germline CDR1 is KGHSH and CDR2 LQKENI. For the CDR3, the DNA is TGTGCCAGCTCACCAAGGAACCAAGAGACCCAGTACTTC. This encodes CASSPRNQETQYF.

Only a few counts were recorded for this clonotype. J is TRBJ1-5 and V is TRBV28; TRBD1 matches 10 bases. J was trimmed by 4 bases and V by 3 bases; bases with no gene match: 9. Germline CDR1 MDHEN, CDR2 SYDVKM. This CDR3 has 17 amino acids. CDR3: CASSFAPGTGENQPQHF. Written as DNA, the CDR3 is TGTGCCAGCAGTTTTGCCCCCGGGACAGGGGAGAATCAGCCCCAGCATTTT.

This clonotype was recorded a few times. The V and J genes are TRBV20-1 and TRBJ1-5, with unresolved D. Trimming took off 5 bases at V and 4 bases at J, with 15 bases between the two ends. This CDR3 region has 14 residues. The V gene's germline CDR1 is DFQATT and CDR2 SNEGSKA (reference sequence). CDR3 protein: CSASGPSLNQPQHF. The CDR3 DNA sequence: TGCAGTGCTTCTGGGCCCTCACTTAATCAGCCCCAGCATTTT.

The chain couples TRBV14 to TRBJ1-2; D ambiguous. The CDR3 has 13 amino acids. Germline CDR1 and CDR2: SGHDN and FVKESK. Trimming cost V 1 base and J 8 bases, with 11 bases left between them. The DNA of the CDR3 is TGTGCCAGCAGCCAAGGTGGCGTTCCAGGCTACACCTTC. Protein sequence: CASSQGGVPGYTF.

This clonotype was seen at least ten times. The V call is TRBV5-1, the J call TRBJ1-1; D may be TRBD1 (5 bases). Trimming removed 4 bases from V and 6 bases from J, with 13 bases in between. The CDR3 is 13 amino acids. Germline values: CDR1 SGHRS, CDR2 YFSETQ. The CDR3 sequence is CASSPRTLAEAFF. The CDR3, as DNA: TGCGCCAGCAGCCCGAGGACATTGGCTGAAGCTTTCTTT. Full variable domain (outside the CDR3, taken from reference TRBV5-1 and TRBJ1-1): KAGVTQTPRYLIKTRGQQVTLSCSPISGHRSVSWYQQTPGQGLQFLFEYFSETQRNKGNFPGRFSGRQFSNSRSEMNVSTLELGDSALYLCASSPRTLAEAFFGQGTRLTVV.

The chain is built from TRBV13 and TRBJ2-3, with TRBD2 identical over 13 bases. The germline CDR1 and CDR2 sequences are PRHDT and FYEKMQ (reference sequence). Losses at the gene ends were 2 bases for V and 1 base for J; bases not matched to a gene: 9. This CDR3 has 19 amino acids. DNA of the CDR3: TGTGCCAGCAGCTTAATTCCACTAGCGGGAGGGCCGCGCACAGATACGCAGTATTTT. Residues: CASSLIPLAGGPRTDTQYF.

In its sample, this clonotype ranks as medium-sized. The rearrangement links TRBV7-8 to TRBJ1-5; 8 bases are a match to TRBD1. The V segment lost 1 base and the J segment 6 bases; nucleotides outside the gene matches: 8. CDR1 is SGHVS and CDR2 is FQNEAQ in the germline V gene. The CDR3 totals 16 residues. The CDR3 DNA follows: TGTGCCAGCAGCTTAGTCGCAGGGGGCCCCGGTCAGCCCCAGCATTTT. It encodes CASSLVAGGPGQPQHF.

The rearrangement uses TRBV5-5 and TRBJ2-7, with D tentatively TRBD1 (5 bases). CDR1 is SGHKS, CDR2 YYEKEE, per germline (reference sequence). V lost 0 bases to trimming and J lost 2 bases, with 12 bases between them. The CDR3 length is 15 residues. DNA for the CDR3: TGTGCCAGCAGCTTGGATCCAGGGAACACCTACGAGCAGTACTTC. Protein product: CASSLDPGNTYEQYF. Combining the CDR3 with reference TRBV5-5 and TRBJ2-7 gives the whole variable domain DAGVTQSPTHLIKTRGQQVTLRCSPISGHKSVSWYQQVLGQGPQFIFQYYEKEERGRGNFPDRFSARQFPNYSSELNVNALLLGDSALYLCASSLDPGNTYEQYFGPGTRLTVT.